Given below is one T cell receptor (beta chain) in context. These data come from a study of Ad26.COV2.S vaccination and SARS-CoV-2 variants. Across the whole study: Among those in the COV1001 Ad26.COV2.S trial arm was the donor.

Trimming shortened V by 0 bases and J by 1 base, and 3 bases separated the two germline ends. In germline, CDR1 is SGHVS, CDR2 FQNEAQ. The CDR3 covers 14 residues. Treatment reported: roughly 20 received Ad26.COV2.S at low or high dose, single or two shots; 5 received placebo; per-sample allocation not given. Specimens were obtained on day 63 following the first vaccine or placebo injection. Sequenced by immunoSEQ multiplex PCR; TCRdb stores in-frame clones only, minus some. The table records some 290,000 clones, around 81% of them present only once. The TCR originated in a person between 18 and 59 years old who received the Ad26.COV2.S COVID-19 vaccine or a placebo. The rearrangement links TRBV7-8 to TRBJ2-2, with D unresolved. This specimen consisted of peripheral blood, obtained in a trial of Ad26.COV2.S vaccine versus placebo. CDR3 loop: CASSLARNTGELFF. The CDR3 DNA is TGTGCCAGCAGCTTAGCTAGGAACACCGGGGAGCTGTTTTTT. Together with reference TRBV7-8 and TRBJ2-2, the CDR3 gives the full variable domain: GAGVSQSPRYKVAKRGQDVALRCDPISGHVSLFWYQQALGQGPEFLTYFQNEAQLDKSGLPSDRFFAERPEGSVSTLKIQRTQQEDSAVYLCASSLARNTGELFFGEGSRLTVL.